Presented here are 10 T cell receptor beta chains from one specimen sequenced in a study of CD8+ T cells in alopecia areata. cDNA serving as the sequencing template came from extracted, reverse transcribed RNA. Only in-frame clones appear in the TCRdb table, and some are missing; sequencing was by immunoSEQ multiplex PCR. The table includes about 37,000 clones, under 65% detected once. CD4+ cells of four or five patients were subjected to sorting into CD25+CD127- cells. The sequenced material came from CD4+ Tregs sorted from blood. These TCRs come from a human donor with alopecia areata.

This chain uses TRBV5-1 with TRBJ2-5; a weak D match, TRBD1 (6 bases). The CDR3 totals 12 residues. The germline V and J ends were trimmed by 5 bases and 5 bases, with 10 bases remaining between them. Germline CDR1 reads SGHRS; CDR2 reads YFSETQ. The CDR3 DNA sequence: TGCGCCAGCAGGACAGGTGTGGAGACCCAGTACTTC. Protein: CASRTGVETQYF. The variable domain in full, completed from reference TRBV5-1 and TRBJ2-5, reads KAGVTQTPRYLIKTRGQQVTLSCSPISGHRSVSWYQQTPGQGLQFLFEYFSETQRNKGNFPGRFSGRQFSNSRSEMNVSTLELGDSALYLCASRTGVETQYFGPGTRLLVL.

The CDR3 sequence: CASSPTPDRAVGYTF. CDR3 nucleotides: TGTGCCAGCAGCCCTACTCCGGACAGGGCCGTGGGCTACACCTTC. The J gene is TRBJ1-2, the V gene TRBV7-2; TRBD1 matches 8 bases. The CDR3 loop spans 15 amino acids. Trimming at V came to 5 bases and at J to 8 bases, leaving 13 bases not matched to a gene. Per the germline V gene, CDR1 is SGHTA and CDR2 is FQGNSA.

This clone was seen more than once but under ten times. This chain links TRBV23-1 with TRBJ2-1, with 8 bases aligning to TRBD2. TRBV23-1 is designated an ORF whose function remains uncertain. The CDR3 has 14 amino acids. The V gene end was trimmed by 6 bases and the J gene end by 7 bases; junction bases not matched to a gene: 8. In nucleotides, the CDR3 is TGCGCCAGCAGAGGGCGGGGGGCGAGGAATGAGCAGTTCTTC. Translated: CASRGRGARNEQFF.

The rearrangement uses TRBV5-1 and TRBJ1-1; no firm D call. Germline assignment: CDR1 SGHRS and CDR2 YFSETQ. The CDR3 loop spans 13 amino acids. The V gene lost 0 bases and the J gene lost 3 bases, with 6 bases spanning the gap. CDR3 protein: CASSLVQDTEAFF. As DNA, the CDR3 is TGCGCCAGCAGCTTGGTCCAGGACACTGAAGCTTTCTTT.

For the CDR3, the DNA is TGTGCCAGCAGGTCGGGACTAGTCTCAGATACGCAGTATTTT. Translation: CASRSGLVSDTQYF. The chain combines TRBV2 with TRBJ2-3, with 8 bases identical to TRBD2. The V segment lost 6 bases and the J segment 4 bases; nucleotides outside the gene matches: 6. Germline V gene lookup returns CDR1 SNHLY and CDR2 FYNNEI. The CDR3 extends over 14 amino acids.

The chain employs TRBV5-1 and TRBJ2-1, with D possibly TRBD2 on 5 matching bases. This CDR3 comprises 15 residues. Deletions cut 4 bases from V and 2 bases from J, with 13 bases between. CDR1 and CDR2 (germline): SGHRS, YFSETQ. This CDR3 reads CASSTLGDPYNEQFF. The CDR3 DNA is TGCGCCAGCAGCACACTCGGGGATCCCTACAATGAGCAGTTCTTC.

This chain links TRBV7-2 with TRBJ1-5; TRBD1 might be the D (6 bases). Trimming took off 6 bases at V and 2 bases at J, with 14 bases between the two ends. CDR1 is SGHTA and CDR2 is FQGNSA in the germline V gene. The CDR3 runs 15 residues. The CDR3 loop is CASRRAGGGNQPQHF. In nucleotides, the CDR3 is TGTGCCAGCAGGCGAGCGGGGGGCGGCAATCAGCCCCAGCATTTT.

By sample fraction, this clone is medium-sized (0.01 to 0.1%). The J gene is TRBJ1-5, the V gene TRBV5-1, with D maybe TRBD1 (6 bases). This CDR3 is built from 15 residues. Germline assignment: CDR1 SGHRS and CDR2 YFSETQ. Trimming pared 0 bases from V and 7 bases from J, leaving 14 bases between. The CDR3 sequence is CASSLDGGGGQPQHF. CDR3 nucleotide sequence: TGCGCCAGCAGCTTGGATGGGGGCGGAGGCCAGCCCCAGCATTTT.

The rearrangement uses TRBV7-9 and TRBJ1-5; no reliable D call. The CDR3 is made up of 13 amino acids. V dropped 5 bases and J dropped 5 bases, with 10 bases sitting between them. Germline CDR1 reads SEHNR; CDR2 reads FQNEAQ (reference sequence). The CDR3 DNA reads as TGTGCCAGCAGCCAGAGAGCCGATCAGCCCCAGCATTTT. Its translation: CASSQRADQPQHF.

The CDR3 nucleotides read TGCAGCGCTGGGACAGTAAACTATGGCTACACCTTC. Protein sequence: CSAGTVNYGYTF. The V gene is TRBV29-1, the J gene TRBJ1-2; 7 bases match TRBD1. Germline V CDR1 and CDR2: SQVTM, ANQGSEA. This CDR3 is 12 amino acids long. The V gene end was trimmed by 7 bases and the J gene end by 2 bases; junction bases not matched to a gene: 4.